The 6 T cell receptor beta chains reported below all come from one sample, sequenced in a study of T cell clonality in common variable immunodeficiency. Sequencing used immunoSEQ multiplex PCR; TCRdb keeps in-frame clones, though not all of them. In total the sample includes roughly 55,000 clones, none of them seen once. The sequencing sample was made of peripheral blood mononuclear cells. The source is a person aged 18 to 75 in good health.

At least ten counts were recorded for this clone. CDR3 DNA (partial): TGTGCCAGCAGCCAGAACATCAATCAGCCC. Its protein product is CASSQNINQP. The CDR3 reads in full as CASSQNINQPQHF. The chain combines TRBV5-6 with TRBJ1-5; D unclear. Read sequence stops 3 residues before the CDR3 end, and the germline J gene provides the missing end. This CDR3 spans 13 amino acids. V was pared by 4 bases and J by 3 bases, with 8 bases between. In germline, CDR1 is SGHDT, CDR2 YYEEEE.

This clone occurred a few times. Read data end 3 residues before the CDR3 end; the end is taken from the germline J gene. V usage is TRBV2 and J usage is TRBJ1-5; D gene unclear. Per the germline V gene, CDR1 is SNHLY and CDR2 is FYNNEI. V was trimmed by 2 bases and J by 5 bases, leaving 13 bases between them. The CDR3 has 15 amino acids. This CDR3 is CASSEQAPGYQPQHF. The CDR3 DNA, read in part, is TGTGCCAGCAGTGAACAGGCGCCCGGTTATCAGCCC.

This clone was seen many times. The read gets to within 3 residues of the CDR3 end, and the germline J gene fills in the rest. The V and J genes are TRBV19 and TRBJ1-5; D is unclear. V gave up 4 bases and J gave up 0 bases, with 10 bases separating them. Germline-derived CDR1 and CDR2 are LNHDA and SQIVND (reference sequence). This CDR3 region has 15 residues. The sequenced CDR3 bases are TGTGCCAGTAGTACAACCCCAGGTAGCAATCAGCCC. It codes for CASSTTPGSNQP. The full CDR3 is CASSTTPGSNQPQHF.

This clone came up many times. The CDR3 end lies 3 residues beyond the end of the read and is filled in from the germline J gene. The chain uses TRBV30 and TRBJ1-6; D perhaps matches TRBD1 (6 bases). This CDR3 contains 14 residues. Trimming pared 3 bases from V and 9 bases from J, leaving 15 bases between. Germline loops: CDR1 GTSNPN, CDR2 SVGIG (reference sequence). The CDR3 sequence is CAWSLRTDSSPLHF. The sequenced CDR3 bases are TGTGCCTGGAGCTTGCGGACAGATTCTTCACCC.

The sample holds many counts of this clone. The sequenced fragment ends 3 residues before the CDR3 boundary, so the rest is inferred from the germline J gene. The V and J genes are TRBV20-1 and TRBJ1-5, with a possible D match to TRBD1 (6 bases). CDR3 length equals 14 residues. Trimming removed 4 bases at V and 4 bases at J, with 14 bases between. Germline values: CDR1 DFQATT, CDR2 SNEGSKA (reference sequence). The CDR3 region is CSATPGQINQPQHF. The DNA read from the CDR3 is TGCAGTGCTACTCCGGGACAAATTAATCAGCCC.

This clone was seen repeatedly, ten times or more. Sequencing ends 3 residues short of the CDR3 end; the germline J gene provides the rest. The rearrangement uses TRBV19 and TRBJ1-2, with 10 bases matching TRBD1. Trimming removed 6 bases from V and 3 bases from J; junction bases left unmatched: 10. CDR1 LNHDA and CDR2 SQIVND come from the germline V gene (reference sequence). CDR3 length: 16 residues. CDR3 DNA, as far as it was read: TGTGCCAGTAGGGGAACCGGGACAGGGGAGCACTATGGC. Translating gives CASRGTGTGEHYG. The CDR3 in full is CASRGTGTGEHYGYTF.